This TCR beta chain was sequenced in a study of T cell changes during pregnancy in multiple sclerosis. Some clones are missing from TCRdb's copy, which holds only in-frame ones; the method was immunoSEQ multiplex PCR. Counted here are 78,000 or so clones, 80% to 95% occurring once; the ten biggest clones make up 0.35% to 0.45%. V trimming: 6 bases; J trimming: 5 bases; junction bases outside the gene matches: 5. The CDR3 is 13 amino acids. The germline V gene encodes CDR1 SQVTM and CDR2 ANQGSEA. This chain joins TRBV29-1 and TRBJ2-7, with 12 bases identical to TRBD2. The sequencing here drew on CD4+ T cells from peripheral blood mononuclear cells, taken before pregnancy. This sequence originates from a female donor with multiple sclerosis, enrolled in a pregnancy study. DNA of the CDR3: TGCAGCGTACTAGCGGGAGGTTTCCACGAGCAGTACTTC. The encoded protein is CSVLAGGFHEQYF.